This is a list of T cell receptor beta chains from one sample in a study of cytomegalovirus exposure and HLA in healthy donors. Only in-frame clones appear in the TCRdb table, and some are missing; sequencing was by immunoSEQ multiplex PCR. The table shows 100,000 to 150,000 clones, with around 95% occurring only once. Sequencing was carried out using PBMCs. These receptors all stem from a man between 18 and 29 years old in good health and CMV-seronegative. Both conserved end residues are part of each CDR3. The D gene is left open where the match is weak. Clone size is not always given. Where it is, it says once, few, many or a class for expanded clones.

TRBJ1-5 . TRBV7-9 . CASSLDPQGNQPQHF TGTGCCAGCAGCTTAGACCCACAGGGAAATCAGCCCCAGCATTTT
TRBJ2-7 . TRBV11-2 few CASSLSPEPDQGYEQYF TGTGCCAGCAGCTTGTCTCCCGAGCCAGACCAGGGGTACGAGCAGTACTTC
TRBJ1-5 . TRBV5-1 . CASSPDSNQPQHF TGCGCCAGCAGCCCGGACAGTAATCAGCCCCAGCATTTT
TRBJ2-4 . TRBV6-5 . CASSFTDTSKNIQYF TGTGCCAGCAGTTTCACGGACACCTCCAAAAACATTCAGTACTTC
TRBJ2-3 TRBD1 TRBV4-1 . CASSQLGQGTDTQYF TGCGCCAGCAGCCAGCTTGGACAGGGAACAGATACGCAGTATTTT
TRBJ1-1 . TRBV7-2 few CASTRSTNTEAFF TGTGCCAGCACTAGGAGTACGAACACTGAAGCTTTCTTT
TRBJ2-7 TRBD2 TRBV28 . CASSFSGGRRGRGYEQYF TGTGCCAGCAGTTTTTCCGGCGGGAGGAGGGGAAGGGGCTACGAGCAGTACTTC
TRBJ2-5 . TRBV5-4 . CASSLVGLGKETQYF TGTGCCAGCAGCTTGGTTGGTCTAGGTAAAGAGACCCAGTACTTC
TRBJ1-2 TRBD1 TRBV4-3 . CASSQDAGGSYGYTF TGCGCCAGCAGCCAAGATGCAGGGGGCAGCTATGGCTACACCTTC
TRBJ1-2 . TRBV7-2 . CASSLALTTETSYGYTF TGTGCCAGCAGCTTAGCCCTTACGACAGAGACATCGTATGGCTACACCTTC
TRBJ1-1 . TRBV4-3 . CASSQGDGRGLNTEAFF TGCGCCAGCAGCCAAGGGGATGGGAGGGGGTTGAACACTGAAGCTTTCTTT
TRBJ1-1 TRBD1 TRBV5-1 . CASSPHRGNTEAFF TGCGCCAGCAGCCCGCACAGGGGAAACACTGAAGCTTTCTTT
TRBJ1-2 TRBD1 TRBV20-1 . CSARDRGPSTF TGCAGTGCTAGGGACAGGGGGCCCAGCACCTTC
TRBJ2-2 . TRBV28 . CASSPGLNTGELFF TGTGCCAGCAGTCCGGGATTGAACACCGGGGAGCTGTTTTTT
TRBJ2-5 TRBD2 TRBV6-4 . CASSVNLAGEQETQYF TGTGCCAGCAGTGTAAACCTAGCGGGAGAACAAGAGACCCAGTACTTC
TRBJ2-1 TRBD2 TRBV29-1 . CSVDPPGGYNEQFF TGCAGCGTCGACCCGCCGGGAGGTTACAATGAGCAGTTCTTC
TRBJ1-2 . TRBV27 . CASSFSDSRGYTF TGTGCCAGCAGTTTTTCAGACAGCCGCGGCTACACCTTC
TRBJ2-7 . TRBV19 . CASSISSQGSEQYF TGTGCCAGTAGTATATCATCCCAGGGAAGCGAGCAGTACTTC
TRBJ1-4 . TRBV2 . CASSAGTANEKLFF TGTGCCAGCAGTGCAGGGACTGCGAATGAAAAACTGTTTTTT
TRBJ1-2 . TRBV4-2 . CASSQEAGRIYGYTF TGTGCCAGCAGCCAAGAGGCAGGGAGGATCTATGGCTACACCTTC
TRBJ2-7 TRBD2 TRBV7-2 . CASSGTTSSYEQYF TGTGCCAGCAGCGGGACTACCAGCTCCTACGAGCAGTACTTC
TRBJ1-2 TRBD1 TRBV30 . CAWSENRGNYGYTF TGTGCCTGGAGTGAGAACAGGGGGAACTATGGCTACACCTTC
TRBJ1-1 . TRBV19 . CASSSHRATEAFF TGTGCCAGTAGTTCCCACAGGGCCACTGAAGCTTTCTTT
TRBJ2-7 TRBD1 TRBV7-6 . CASSQTDRGYEQYF TGTGCCAGCAGTCAGACCGACAGGGGGTACGAGCAGTACTTC
TRBJ1-1 TRBD1 TRBV5-6 once CASSVGQIAFF TGTGCCAGCAGCGTGGGACAGATTGCTTTCTTT
TRBJ1-2 TRBD1 TRBV7-9 . CASSLTGVDYGYTF TGTGCCAGCAGCTTAACAGGGGTCGACTATGGCTACACCTTC
TRBJ1-2 TRBD1 TRBV9 . CASSSLPGDRGQVRPNYGYTF TGTGCCAGCAGCTCATTACCCGGGGATCGGGGACAGGTCAGACCTAACTATGGCTACACCTTC
TRBJ2-7 TRBD2 TRBV4-3 . CASSQVAGGAYEQYF TGCGCCAGCAGCCAAGTGGCGGGAGGGGCGTACGAGCAGTACTTC
TRBJ2-5 TRBD2 TRBV28 . CASSSPRTSGYQETQYF TGTGCCAGCAGTTCTCCCAGGACTAGCGGGTATCAAGAGACCCAGTACTTC
TRBJ1-1 . TRBV30 . CAWSVEHMNTEAFF TGTGCCTGGAGTGTCGAACATATGAACACTGAAGCTTTCTTT
TRBJ2-3 . TRBV9 . CASNAEGATDTQYF TGTGCCAGCAACGCGGAGGGAGCCACAGATACGCAGTATTTT
TRBJ1-2 TRBD1 TRBV28 . CASSATTGASRGYTF TGTGCCAGCAGTGCCACCACAGGGGCGTCTAGGGGCTACACCTTC
TRBJ1-1 TRBD1 TRBV19 . CASSVGQVEAFF TGTGCCAGTAGTGTGGGACAGGTTGAAGCTTTCTTT
TRBJ1-2 TRBD1 TRBV7-2 . CASSLRGGQGWYGYTF TGTGCCAGCAGCCTTCGGGGGGGACAGGGATGGTATGGCTACACCTTC
TRBJ2-1 . TRBV15 . CATSRASSYNEQFF TGTGCCACCAGCAGAGCTAGCTCCTACAATGAGCAGTTCTTC